This entry concerns a single T cell receptor (beta chain). Its antigen is not known. These data belong to a study of regulatory T cells in long-lasting Graves disease. Study-wide points: Persistent disease was associated with favored TRBV28 usage and with favored use of TRBJ1-2 and TRBJ2-5. Sample size was small, which may have lowered accuracy.

Deletions cut 3 bases from V and 7 bases from J, with 13 bases between. Germline CDR1 is SGHRS and CDR2 is YFSETQ. This CDR3 contains 14 residues. Researchers made TCR beta libraries by using iRepertoire HTBI primers and running Arm-PCR on CDR3 regions. One entry per CDR3 protein results from TCRdb running MiXCR on the multiplex PCR reads. The sample has 300,000 to 400,000 distinct CDR3 sequences, roughly a fifth seen once. Time point of the sample: persistent/refractory GD, antithyroid drugs over 5 years with positive TRAb. Construction of the TCR library relied on RNA isolated from PBMCs. The authors drew patients from an endocrinology department in Xi'an, China. Peripheral blood, at 7.5 to 9 milliliters, went into EDTA tubes.

Sequences were derived from peripheral blood mononuclear cells (PBMCs), sampled when the disease was refractory, from a patient treated with antithyroid drugs. This rearrangement joins TRBV5-1 to TRBJ2-2, with a weak D call TRBD2 (5 bases). The source of this sequence is a female donor with Graves disease. The CDR3 DNA is TGCGCCAGCAGCTCGGAGGTATCTCTCGGGGAGCTGTTTTTT. It translates to CASSSEVSLGELFF.